This record covers a single TCR beta chain. These data originate in a study of blood T cell repertoires in COVID-19. Study as a whole: Nucleic acid was either cDNA or gDNA, and it came from T cells, B-cell-depleted T cells, or PBMCs.

The cohort comprised adults aged about 18 to 100 years residing in some 24 US areas. Clinical history reported by participants formed the basis on which cohorts were assigned. The authors' processing: Quantification of nucleated cells was approximated via reference gene primer amplification. Here immunoSEQ multiplex PCR was the method, and the copy in TCRdb shows in-frame clones only, minus some. D and trimming come from the DNA, and the V and J calls and clone size come from that table. The sample yields about 380,000 clones, about 90% seen once. The CDR3 sequence is 17 residues long. Germline CDR1 is MNHEY and CDR2 is SMNVEV (reference sequence). The V gene end was trimmed by 5 bases and the J gene end by 2 bases; junction bases not matched to a gene: 8.

The sequencing input was PBMCs or T cells enriched from blood (not recorded which). The source is a woman under 40 who had recovered from COVID-19. V and J are TRBV27 and TRBJ2-6; 8 bases map to TRBD1. The chain's CDR3 is CASSPRTGQAGANVLTF. The CDR3 DNA reads as TGTGCCAGCAGTCCCCGGACAGGGCAGGCTGGGGCCAACGTCCTGACTTTC.